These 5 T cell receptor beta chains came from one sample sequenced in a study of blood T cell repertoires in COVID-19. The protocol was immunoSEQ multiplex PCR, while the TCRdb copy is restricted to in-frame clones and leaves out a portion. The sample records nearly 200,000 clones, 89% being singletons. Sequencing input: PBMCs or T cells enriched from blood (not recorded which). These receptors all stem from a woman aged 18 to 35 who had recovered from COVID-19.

CDR3 sequence: CASTGSGQGETDTQYF. The CDR3 region has the DNA TGTGCCAGTACTGGCTCGGGACAGGGGGAAACAGATACGCAGTATTTT. This chain uses TRBV28 with TRBJ2-3; 11 nucleotides agree with TRBD1. Germline V gene lookup returns CDR1 MDHEN and CDR2 SYDVKM. V gave up 9 bases and J gave up 3 bases; unmatched junction bases: 11. CDR3 length equals 16 residues.

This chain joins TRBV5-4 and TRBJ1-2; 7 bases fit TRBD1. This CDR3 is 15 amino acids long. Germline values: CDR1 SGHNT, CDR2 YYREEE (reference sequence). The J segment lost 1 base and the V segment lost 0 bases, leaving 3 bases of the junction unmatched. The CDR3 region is CASSLGTGDNYGYTF. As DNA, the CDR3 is TGTGCCAGCAGCTTGGGGACAGGCGATAACTATGGCTACACCTTC.

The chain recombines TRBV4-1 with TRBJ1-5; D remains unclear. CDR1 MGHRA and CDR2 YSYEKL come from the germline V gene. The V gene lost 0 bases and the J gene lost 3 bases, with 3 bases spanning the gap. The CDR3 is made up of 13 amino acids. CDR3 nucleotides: TGCGCCAGCAGCCAAGATTACAATCAGCCCCAGCATTTT. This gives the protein CASSQDYNQPQHF.

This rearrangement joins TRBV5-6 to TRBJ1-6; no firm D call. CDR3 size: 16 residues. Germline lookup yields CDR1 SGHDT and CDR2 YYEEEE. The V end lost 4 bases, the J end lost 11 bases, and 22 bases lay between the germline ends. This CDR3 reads CASSMESSGSRTPLHF. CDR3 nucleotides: TGTGCCAGCAGCATGGAGAGTTCGGGTAGTAGGACACCCCTCCACTTT.

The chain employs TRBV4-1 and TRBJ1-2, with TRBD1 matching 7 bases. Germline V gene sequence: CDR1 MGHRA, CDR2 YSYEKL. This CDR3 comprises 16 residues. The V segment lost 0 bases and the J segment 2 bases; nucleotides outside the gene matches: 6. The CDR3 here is CASSQEFIQGNYGYTF. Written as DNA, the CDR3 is TGCGCCAGCAGCCAAGAATTTATACAGGGGAACTATGGCTACACCTTC.